This is a list of T cell receptor beta chains from one sample in a study of T cell changes during pregnancy in multiple sclerosis. The method was immunoSEQ multiplex PCR; TCRdb's version includes in-frame clones alone and lacks a portion of them. Counted here are 85,000 to 130,000 clones, about 94% occurring once; the ten biggest clones make up roughly 1%. This material consisted of peripheral blood, taken before pregnancy. The receptors shown here come from a female donor with multiple sclerosis, enrolled in a pregnancy study. CDR3s include the opening cysteine and the closing phenylalanine or tryptophan. A D gene is named only where the DNA matches it firmly. Only part of the rows carry a size: once, few, many, or a class if the clone is expanded.

TRBD2	TRBV11-2	TRBJ2-7	NA	TGTGCCAGCAGCTTAGGTCGTAGCGGGACCTCCTACGAGCAGTACTTC	CASSLGRSGTSYEQYF
NA	TRBV7-9	TRBJ2-2	once	TGTGCCAGCAGCTTAGGGGGCTGGAACACCGGGGAGCTGTTTTTT	CASSLGGWNTGELFF
NA	TRBV4-1	TRBJ1-1	NA	TGCGCCAGCAGCCCCTTTTCGTGGGCGGGTACTTTCTTT	CASSPFSWAGTFF
TRBD1	TRBV5-1	TRBJ2-1	NA	TGCGCCAGCAGCTTGGGGACAGGGGTTAATGAGCAGTTCTTC	CASSLGTGVNEQFF
TRBD2	TRBV5-1	TRBJ2-1	NA	TGCGCCAGCAGCTGGGGACTAGCGGGATCATACAATGAGCAGTTCTTC	CASSWGLAGSYNEQFF
NA	TRBV5-1	TRBJ2-1	NA	TGCGCCAGCAGCCGGCAGGGGACCGAAGCTTACAATGAGCAGTTCTTC	CASSRQGTEAYNEQFF
TRBD2	TRBV25-1	TRBJ2-2	NA	TGTGCCAGCAGTGACTTGGGACTAGCGCTGGCCGGGGAGCTGTTTTTT	CASSDLGLALAGELFF
TRBD2	TRBV11-2	TRBJ2-5	NA	TGTGCCAGCAGCTTAGAAGTCGGGTTGGGCGGGAGAGGGAAGACCCAGTACTTC	CASSLEVGLGGRGKTQYF
TRBD1	TRBV10-2	TRBJ1-1	NA	TGCGCCAGCAGTGTTACAGGGGGCACTGAAGCTTTCTTT	CASSVTGGTEAFF
NA	TRBV28	TRBJ2-7	NA	TGTGCCAGCACCCAACGGTCTCCCTACGAGCAGTACTTC	CASTQRSPYEQYF
TRBD2	TRBV7-9	TRBJ2-5	NA	TGTGCCAGCAGCTCCGGGACTATGGGACAAGAGACCCAGTACTTC	CASSSGTMGQETQYF
TRBD1	TRBV27	TRBJ1-5	once	TGTGCCAGCAGTTTACAGGGGGTAGGTGTTGGTCAGCCCCAGCATTTT	CASSLQGVGVGQPQHF
TRBD1	TRBV7-2	TRBJ1-1	NA	TGTGCCAGCAGCCCGAGACAGGGGAGCACTGAAGCTTTCTTT	CASSPRQGSTEAFF
TRBD1	TRBV19	TRBJ2-6	once	TGTGCCAGTAGTCTTCAGGGGGCAGGCTCTGGGGCCAACGTCCTGACTTTC	CASSLQGAGSGANVLTF
TRBD2	TRBV6-5	TRBJ2-3	NA	TGTGCCAGCAGCTTAGCGGGTCCTAGCACAGATACGCAGTATTTT	CASSLAGPSTDTQYF
NA	TRBV28	TRBJ1-5	NA	TGTGCCAGCAGTTCCGGGCGGGGGGTCTCTAATCAGCCCCAGCATTTT	CASSSGRGVSNQPQHF
TRBD1	TRBV12-5	TRBJ1-5	NA	TGTGCTAGTGGTTTGGTATTATCGGGACAGGGGGAGCCCCAGCATTTT	CASGLVLSGQGEPQHF
TRBD1	TRBV6-5	TRBJ2-7	once	TGTGCCAGCAGTTACCTCCGGGACAGTACCTACGAGCAGTACTTC	CASSYLRDSTYEQYF
NA	TRBV30	TRBJ1-2	once	TGTGCCTGGAGTCCGGGACACTTAAACTATGGCTACACCTTC	CAWSPGHLNYGYTF
TRBD1	TRBV30	TRBJ1-2	NA	TGTGCCTGGAGCGGACCGGGACAGGGATGGAACTATGGCTACACCTTC	CAWSGPGQGWNYGYTF
NA	TRBV27	TRBJ1-1	NA	TGTGCCAGCAGCCCGAGAGGGGGAGTCTCTGAAGCTTTCTTT	CASSPRGGVSEAFF
NA	TRBV19	TRBJ1-1	few	TGTGCCAGTAGTATCGGGGGGAACACTGAAGCTTTCTTT	CASSIGGNTEAFF
TRBD1	TRBV4-1	TRBJ1-4	NA	TGCGCCAGCAGCCAGGAACAGGGGGCCCCCGGTGAAAAACTGTTTTTT	CASSQEQGAPGEKLFF
NA	TRBV29-1	TRBJ2-7	NA	TGCAGCGCCGGAGGGGGCTCGGGAGAGCAGTACTTC	CSAGGGSGEQYF
TRBD2	TRBV6-1	TRBJ2-1	NA	TGTGCCAGCTCTGGGCGGGAGGGCCGATACAATGAGCAGTTCTTC	CASSGREGRYNEQFF
TRBD1	TRBV19	TRBJ2-1	NA	TGTGCCAGTGGACAGGGAAATGAGCAGTTCTTC	CASGQGNEQFF
TRBD2	TRBV7-9	TRBJ2-1	NA	TGTGCCAGCAGCGACAGAAAGGGACTAGCGGGAGTACAAGAGCAGTTCTTC	CASSDRKGLAGVQEQFF
NA	TRBV19	TRBJ1-4	NA	TGTGCCAGTAACCCCGGGGAGAATTATGCAACTAATGAAAAACTGTTTTTT	CASNPGENYATNEKLFF
TRBD2	TRBV13	TRBJ2-2	NA	TGTGCCAGCAGCTTTATCAAGGGGACTAGCGGGAGGGCCGATCACGGGGAGCTGTTTTTT	CASSFIKGTSGRADHGELFF
NA	TRBV4-1	TRBJ2-7	NA	TGCGCCAGCAGCCAAGGACTACCTTCCTACGAGCAGTACTTC	CASSQGLPSYEQYF
TRBD2	TRBV9	TRBJ2-1	NA	TGTGCCAGCAGCGTTAGCGGGAGAACCCGGGATGAGCAGTTCTTC	CASSVSGRTRDEQFF
TRBD1	TRBV28	TRBJ1-2	NA	TGTGCCAGCAGTGTAACGACAGGGTCGGTTGGCTACACCTTC	CASSVTTGSVGYTF
TRBD2	TRBV28	TRBJ2-7	NA	TGTGCCAGCAGCGAGTTTCTAGCGGGAGCCTACGAGCAGTACTTC	CASSEFLAGAYEQYF
TRBD1	TRBV6-5	TRBJ2-1	NA	TGTGCCAGCAGGGACAGGGGGTTAAACAATGAGCAGTTCTTC	CASRDRGLNNEQFF